Each of the 3 T cell receptor beta chains below was sequenced from the same sample in a study of technical replicates of blood from several donors. Libraries were prepared by immunoSEQ multiplex PCR; TCRdb keeps only in-frame clonotypes and omits some of them. Altogether roughly 72,000 clones are present, approximately 93% being singletons, with the ten largest covering 0.35% to 0.45%. The sequenced sample was T cells isolated from PBMCs. These receptors all stem from a human donor in good health.

The genes are TRBV9 and TRBJ2-3; D is ambiguous. Germline CDR1 SGDLS, CDR2 YYNGEE. Trimming removed 4 bases from V and 0 bases from J, with 6 bases in between. CDR3 size: 13 residues. CDR3 in amino acids: CASSNESTDTQYF. The CDR3 DNA reads as TGTGCCAGCAGCAATGAGAGCACAGATACGCAGTATTTT. Variable domain in full (rest from reference TRBV9 and TRBJ2-3): DSGVTQTPKHLITATGQRVTLRCSPRSGDLSVYWYQQSLDQGLQFLIQYYNGEERAKGNILERFSAQQFPDLHSELNLSSLELGDSALYFCASSNESTDTQYFGPGTRLTVL.

The chain joins TRBV27 to TRBJ2-3, with 12 positions matching TRBD2. CDR1 and CDR2 from the germline V gene are MNHEY and SMNVEV (reference sequence). The CDR3 loop spans 13 amino acids. J lost 7 bases, V lost 8 bases, and 4 bases had no gene match. CDR3 nucleotides: TGTGCCAGCCTGGGACTAGCGGGTCATACGCAGTATTTT. Amino acids: CASLGLAGHTQYF.

The chain couples TRBV27 to TRBJ1-1; 7 bases match TRBD1. Germline V gene sequence: CDR1 MNHEY, CDR2 SMNVEV (reference sequence). The CDR3 covers 14 residues. Trimming took 3 bases from V and 0 from J; bases not matched to a gene: 1. CDR3 sequence reads: CASSLGQMNTEAFF. The CDR3 bases are TGTGCCAGCAGTTTGGGACAGATGAACACTGAAGCTTTCTTT.